The next 21 T cell receptor beta chains were all read from a single sample in a study of beta chain features in type 1 diabetes (dated by TCRdb to 2017 to 2018). Beyond this particular receptor, the publication reports: Type 1 diabetes patients showed a moderate but significant shortening of TCRB CDR3 length in all four CD4+ subsets.

The library relied on the immunoSEQ multiplex PCR assay. The entire amount of isolated RNA was reverse transcribed using the High Capacity cDNA Reverse Transcription Kit, so the sequenced TCRB transcripts were expressed ones. Drawn from immuneACCESS, this table holds only the in-frame rearrangements with V and J called that TCRdb kept. Clones are partly lost; checked studies trace under half to an unresolved V gene and leave the rest unexplained. The sample records 600,000 or so clones, roughly 12% of which are singletons. The ten largest clones take up around 0.12% of the sample. These receptors are not linked to any known antigen. The sample taken for sequencing was naive CD4+ T cells from blood. The sample's cell subset or site label, in plain terms: true naive CD4+ T cells. The source is a man aged 25 to 40 with type 1 diabetes.

This sequence joins TRBV19 and TRBJ1-5, with TRBD1 identical over 11 bases. This CDR3 has 11 residues. Germline V lookup: CDR1 LNHDA, CDR2 SQIVND (reference sequence). V was pared by 5 bases and J by 12 bases, with 0 bases of the junction left unmatched. The CDR3 region has the DNA TGTGCCAGTAGTGGGACAGGGGGCCAGCATTTT. It encodes CASSGTGGQHF.

This clone turned up a few times. The chain's CDR3 is CASRGLGWNEQFF. The DNA for the CDR3 is TGTGCCAGCCGGGGCCTAGGTTGGAATGAGCAGTTCTTC. The J gene is TRBJ2-1, the V gene TRBV11-2, with D perhaps assigned TRBD1 or TRBD2 (5 bases each). Per the germline V gene, CDR1 is SGHAT and CDR2 is FQNNGV. This CDR3 has 13 amino acids. V dropped 8 bases and J dropped 7 bases, with 15 bases sitting between them.

The chain joins TRBV21-1 to TRBJ2-7. TRBV21-1 corresponds to a pseudogene. This CDR3 contains 12 residues. The CDR3 sequence: CASKGRSYEQYF. The CDR3 region has the DNA TGTGCCAGCAAGGGCAGAAGCTACGAGCAGTACTTC.

This chain joins TRBV30 and TRBJ1-4, with D possibly matching TRBD1 (6 bases). V lost 2 bases and J lost 2, with 12 bases in between. Germline-derived CDR1 and CDR2 are GTSNPN and SVGIG (reference sequence). The CDR3 contains 15 residues. The CDR3 sequence: CAWSPGTTTNEKLFF. The CDR3 coding sequence is TGTGCCTGGAGTCCCGGGACAACCACTAATGAAAAACTGTTTTTT.

Regarding this clone: In the same sample, other DNA sequences code for this CDR3. This chain joins TRBV6-6 and TRBJ1-2; 9 positions match TRBD1. Germline V gene data show CDR1 as MNHNY and CDR2 as SVGAGI (reference sequence). With V trimmed by 0 bases and J by 0 bases, 2 bases remained unmatched. This CDR3 spans 16 amino acids. CDR3 in amino acids: CASSYSRTGANYGYTF. In DNA, the CDR3 is TGTGCCAGCAGTTACTCCAGGACAGGGGCTAACTATGGCTACACCTTC.

V is TRBV9 and J is TRBJ2-3; D is ambiguous. Germline CDR1 is SGDLS and CDR2 is YYNGEE. Trimming removed 4 bases at V and 1 base at J, with 10 bases between. The CDR3 runs to 14 residues. In DNA form, the CDR3 reads TGTGCCAGCAGCCCAGACCCGGGCACAGATACGCAGTATTTT. This codes for CASSPDPGTDTQYF.

This clone has just a few counts. The J gene is TRBJ1-1, the V gene TRBV20-1, with D uncertain. CDR1 and CDR2 (germline): DFQATT, SNEGSKA (reference sequence). The CDR3 is 10 residues long. V lost 6 bases and J 4 bases, leaving 6 bases between the germline ends. The DNA for the CDR3 is TGCAGTGCCCAGACCACTGAAGCTTTCTTT. This sequence encodes CSAQTTEAFF.

A few counts support this clone. The chain links TRBV30 to TRBJ1-5; D call uncertain. Germline CDR1 reads GTSNPN; CDR2 reads SVGIG (reference sequence). This CDR3 comprises 15 residues. The V gene lost 1 base and the J gene lost 0 bases, with 10 bases spanning the gap. In nucleotides, the CDR3 is TGTGCCTGGAGTGCGGGAGCTTATAGCAATCAGCCCCAGCATTTT. This sequence encodes CAWSAGAYSNQPQHF.

The DNA of the CDR3 is TGTGCCAGCAGCCTGAGGACAGGAACCTACGAGCAGTACTTC. Its protein product is CASSLRTGTYEQYF. This chain links TRBV7-9 with TRBJ2-7; 7 bases are shared with TRBD1. Germline CDR1 SEHNR, CDR2 FQNEAQ (reference sequence). The junction had 6 bases not matched to a gene; V was cut back by 5 bases and J by 2 bases. The CDR3 covers 14 residues.

This clone was found a few times. The chain employs TRBV19 and TRBJ2-1, with 11 positions matching TRBD1. V gave up 8 bases and J gave up 2 bases; unmatched junction bases: 2. The CDR3 spans 14 residues. Germline CDR1 and CDR2: LNHDA and SQIVND (reference sequence). The CDR3: CASLGQGAYNEQFF. The CDR3 DNA follows: TGTGCCAGTCTGGGACAGGGGGCCTACAATGAGCAGTTCTTC.

As regards this clone: Within the sample, other DNA sequences also encode this same CDR3. The gene calls are TRBV6-5 and TRBJ1-2, with 7 positions matching TRBD1. The V and J ends lost 6 bases and 5 bases, in that order; junction bases with no gene match: 3. CDR3 size: 12 residues. CDR1 and CDR2 (germline): MNHEY, SVGAGI. DNA of the CDR3: TGTGCCAGCAGCCGACAGGGATATGGCTACACCTTC. Translated: CASSRQGYGYTF.

The gene calls are TRBV9 and TRBJ1-5; no clear D. CDR1 is SGDLS and CDR2 is YYNGEE in the germline V gene. V was pared by 4 bases and J by 5 bases, with 10 bases between. This CDR3 is built from 13 residues. The CDR3 nucleotides read TGTGCCAGCAGCACCCGGAGGGATCAGCCCCAGCATTTT. It is translated as CASSTRRDQPQHF.

About this clone itself: Within the sample, other DNA sequences also encode this same CDR3. Written as DNA, the CDR3 is TGTGCCAGCAGCTCACGCAATCAGCCCCAGCATTTT. It translates to CASSSRNQPQHF. The rearrangement joins TRBV7-9 to TRBJ1-5; D is undetermined. V lost 4 bases to trimming and J lost 2 bases, with 3 bases between them. The CDR3 is made up of 12 amino acids. Looked up from germline, CDR1 is SEHNR and CDR2 is FQNEAQ (reference sequence).

A few counts support this clone. This chain uses TRBV6-4 with TRBJ2-1; D possibly corresponds to TRBD2 (6 bases). The CDR3 totals 15 residues. The ends were cut back, 6 bases at V and 7 bases at J, with 19 bases in the middle. Germline CDR1 is MRHNA and CDR2 is SNTAGT. CDR3 nucleotides: TGTGCCAGCAGCCCCGCGGGGAGTACTCCTAATGAGCAGTTCTTC. Translating gives CASSPAGSTPNEQFF.

There are a few counts of this clone. The chain is built from TRBV5-1 and TRBJ2-1, with D perhaps matching TRBD2 (6 bases). The CDR3 is made up of 13 amino acids. Trimming left V 0 bases short and J 8 bases short, with 9 bases between. Germline V gives CDR1 SGHRS, CDR2 YFSETQ. The CDR3 reads CASSLVAAYEQFF. The CDR3 bases are TGCGCCAGCAGCTTGGTAGCGGCCTATGAGCAGTTCTTC.

This clone was counted between two and nine times. The chain is built from TRBV5-1 and TRBJ1-4; 7 bases align to TRBD1. The CDR3 totals 14 residues. Germline V lookup: CDR1 SGHRS, CDR2 YFSETQ. Germline trimming cut 4 bases from V and 2 bases from J; bases unmatched to any gene: 2. Here the CDR3 reads CASSAGQTNEKLFF. The CDR3, as DNA: TGCGCCAGCAGCGCGGGACAGACTAATGAAAAACTGTTTTTT.

The V and J genes are TRBV9 and TRBJ2-3; 8 positions agree with TRBD2. The CDR3 sequence is 15 residues long. Trimming removed 1 base from V and 4 bases from J; junction bases left unmatched: 5. Germline V gene sequence: CDR1 SGDLS, CDR2 YYNGEE. The CDR3, as DNA: TGTGCCAGCAGCGTAAGAGCTAGCGGGTCAGATACGCAGTATTTT. It yields the protein CASSVRASGSDTQYF.

This clone occurred a few times. V gene TRBV7-9 combines with J gene TRBJ1-1; D gene ambiguous. The CDR3 has 12 amino acids. Per the germline V gene, CDR1 is SEHNR and CDR2 is FQNEAQ (reference sequence). V dropped 2 bases and J dropped 5 bases, with 6 bases sitting between them. CDR3 nucleotide sequence: TGTGCCAGCAGCTTAACTGCAACTGAAGCTTTCTTT. It is translated as CASSLTATEAFF.

In its sample, this clone was seen a few times. V gene TRBV9 combines with J gene TRBJ2-7, with TRBD1 matching over 12 bases. The germline CDR1 and CDR2 sequences are SGDLS and YYNGEE. Trimming removed 2 bases from V and 6 bases from J; junction bases left unmatched: 6. This CDR3 contains 15 residues. CDR3 nucleotide sequence: TGTGCCAGCAGCGTCTCCGGGACAGGGGGCAGCGAGCAGTACTTC. Translated: CASSVSGTGGSEQYF.

This clone was seen more than once but under ten times. This sequence joins TRBV6-1 and TRBJ2-3, with D maybe TRBD2 (7 bases). From germline, CDR1 is MNHNS and CDR2 SASEGT. The CDR3 is 15 residues long. Trimming left V 4 bases short and J 2 bases short, with 13 bases between. CDR3 in DNA: TGTGCCAGCAGTGTTGAGGGGGGGTCCACAGATACGCAGTATTTT. Protein: CASSVEGGSTDTQYF.

This clone was counted many times. DNA of the CDR3: TGTGCCATCAGTGAGTCGAGTGGCATGGGGACAGACCCCTACGAGCAGTACTTC. Protein sequence: CAISESSGMGTDPYEQYF. The chain uses TRBV10-3 and TRBJ2-7, with 7 bases fitting TRBD1. The CDR3 sequence is 18 residues long. Germline CDR1 reads ENHRY; CDR2 reads SYGVKD. V shed 0 bases, J shed 2 bases, and the junction held 13 bases outside the gene matches.